This record looks at one TCR beta chain sequence and its context. Its binding antigen is unknown. Base qualities are not recorded, but no much larger clone differs from it by a single base. This entry comes from a study of T cells in Graves' hyperthyroidism and ophthalmopathy (dated by TCRdb to the late 2010s). Regarding the research as a whole: To identify distinguishing TCR V-J signatures, a discovery cohort of about 95 patients was used, comprising 40 to 45 with Graves' ophthalmopathy and 57 with stable Graves' hyperthyroidism. Prospective prediction of ophthalmopathy was tested in an independent validation cohort of 18 to 20 hyperthyroidism patients and 17 patients who later progressed to ophthalmopathy. The 100 discovery patients were randomly split 7:3 into training and test sets. The study also compared thyroid tissue and blood T-cell repertoires from more than 5 Graves' hyperthyroidism patients. After sampling, hyperthyroidism patients received methimazole starting at 30 mg daily, and ophthalmopathy patients received high-dose intravenous methylprednisolone. The paper reports TCR Vbeta CDR3 sequencing of some 140 peripheral blood samples: approximately 41 ophthalmopathy, fewer than 80 hyperthyroidism and around 17 progressor patients.

The study at large found these results: A model built on a 13 V-J signature distinguished ophthalmopathy from stable hyperthyroidism, reaching over 85% sensitivity and 81.08% specificity in cross-validation and 80%/75% in testing. No statistical method was used to fix the sample size in advance, and group allocation was not hidden from the investigators. Most expanded thyroid clonotypes (frequency above 0.001) were also detected in blood, a finding suggesting that blood repertoires may reflect thyroid immune responses. During validation, the model predicted progression to ophthalmopathy a median of about 6.3 months ahead of onset, with approximately 70% sensitivity and roughly 75% specificity.

The TCR beta CDR3 regions were amplified from the RNA transcripts. For the first round of RT-PCR on the TCR CDR3, the HTBI primer set was used together with the Qiagen OneStep RT-PCR kit. Libraries were constructed in a second round of multiplex PCR, after which size selection and purification were carried out. Libraries were sequenced paired-end with 100 bp reads on an Illumina HiSeq2000. The paper's processing steps were these. SOAPnuke was used to process the raw data, removing reads that contained adapters or uncalled bases, had a mean Phred below 15, or lacked an exact match to the constant primer or identifier. High-quality paired reads were merged with COPE v1.2.5, and unique nucleotide sequences were defined as clonotypes. Clonotypes were aligned to IMGT TRBV, TRBD and TRBJ reference segments using MiTCR v1.1. The analysis was restricted to V-J combinations with a frequency above 0.0001, which together covered roughly 99% of the repertoires. A TCS score was defined as the ratio of F50 (clonal expansion) to E x V (chaos), with BLOSUM62-based TCRdist applied between CDR3 peptides within each V-J. Welch's t-statistics and random forest reduced roughly 540 V-J features to roughly 13, which were used in a naive Bayes classifier (R e1071). The public reads were quality trimmed at Q25 with fastp and then assembled into clones with MiXCR by TCRdb, keeping productive beta chains. Each CDR3 protein gets just one entry, which takes the most common genes and DNA from the rows behind it. The V and J calls and clone size are TCRdb's, not the authors'. Present in this sample are some 510,000 distinct CDR3 sequences, more than 45% of which were seen just once. 8.2% of the sample is held by the ten biggest clonotypes.

The junction shows trimming of 6 bases on V and 4 bases on J, plus 15 bases between the germline ends. Based on the germline V gene (reference sequence), the CDR1 and CDR2 sequences are SEHNR and FQNEAQ. The cysteine opens and the phenylalanine closes a CDR3 of 14 amino acids. Only the CDR3 portion is preserved as DNA: 42 bases, with reading frame beginning at the first base. Stable Graves' hyperthyroidism was defined as the absence of progression to ophthalmopathy over 18 months of follow-up. Hyperthyroidism patients were newly diagnosed, had a disease duration of under 2 months, and were aged 18 to 65 years. Patients with uncontrolled infections, other autoimmune diseases, pregnancy or lactation were excluded. Diagnoses were established on the basis of clinical symptoms, serum thyroxine and TRAb, thyroid ultrasound, and orbital computed tomography. Total RNA was extracted with Trizol reagent, and quality was checked on an Agilent 2100 Bioanalyzer.

What was sequenced was peripheral blood or thyroid tissue (not recorded which). This TCR was sampled from a woman aged 18-29 years with Graves' hyperthyroidism. Donor details come from another sample of the same person, matched by shared clones. The rearranged segments are TRBV7-9 and TRBJ1-2; the D gene is perhaps TRBD1, from 5 matching bases. The DNA sequence follows: TGTGCCAGCAGTTTACCGGGACGGTTCTATGGCTACACCTTC. The encoded protein is CASSLPGRFYGYTF.